This T cell receptor beta chain emerged from a study of OX40 agonist ivuxolimab in advanced cancers. Sequencing used immunoSEQ multiplex PCR; TCRdb keeps in-frame clones, though not all of them. The repertoire has approximately 69,000 clones, 86% of them found once; the top ten carry under 0.75%. Germline CDR1 reads SGHAT; CDR2 reads FQNNGV. The CDR3 totals 14 residues. Deletions cut 3 bases from V and 5 bases from J, with 11 bases between. Sequences were derived from CD4+ or CD8+ T cells sorted from blood, sampled in a trial of the OX40 agonist ivuxolimab. The origin of this receptor is an adult with an advanced solid tumor such as melanoma, head and neck, liver or kidney cancer. The rearrangement uses TRBV11-2 and TRBJ2-1; D possibly matches TRBD1 or TRBD2 (5 bases each). The CDR3 coding sequence is TGTGCCAGCAGCTTTCTCGGGGCTAACAATGAGCAGTTCTTC. Encoded protein: CASSFLGANNEQFF.